This T cell receptor (beta chain) was captured in a study of metastatic and nonmetastatic thyroid tumors. Study-level information: Patients with malignant and benign thyroid disease provided blood and tumor or nodule tissue, whose repertoires were compared.

Study-level results: Within blood and tumor, benign nodules reportedly had significantly lower TCR beta diversity than malignant thyroid tumors did.

Original handling: A classifier of distant metastasis in papillary thyroid cancer was built from CDR3 differences (across clinicopathological groups). TCRdb re-called clones from the PCR reads using MiXCR. None of the V and J calls come from the authors' own analysis; TCRdb made them. The profile covers roughly 19,000 clones, with 35% to 40% appearing a single time and about 25% taken by the ten largest. No treatment of any kind had been given to any patient before thyroid surgery. A remark on this clone: Its matching antigen is unknown.

The material sequenced was tumor tissue. The receptor comes from a female donor with papillary thyroid cancer or a benign thyroid nodule (not recorded which). Some clones in this sample may be carry-over from other donors' samples.

The CDR3 nucleotides are TGTGCCAGCAGTTTAAGTTTTGTAGGGGACACTGAAGCTTTCTTT. Translating it yields CASSLSFVGDTEAFF. The V call is TRBV6-1, the J call TRBJ1-1, with D tentatively TRBD1 (5 bases). The CDR3 length is 15 residues. Trimming removed 5 bases at V and 3 bases at J, with 16 bases between. Germline CDR1 and CDR2: MNHNS and SASEGT.